This T cell receptor (beta chain) stems from a study of T cells after yellow fever vaccination. Overall study: The SMART-Seq v4 Ultra Low Input method served to prepare the low-cell-number fractions.

Template switching by 5'RACE produced TCR cDNA, adding a universal primer site and UMIs. TCRdb passed the 5' RACE reads through MiXCR, listing each CDR3 protein once. Found here are approximately 140,000 distinct CDR3 sequences, about 7.7% of them singletons; the top ten hold roughly 0.71%. This clonotype came up many times. Its antigen is not identified. Looked up from germline, CDR1 is SGHTA and CDR2 is FQGNSA. The CDR3 totals 13 residues. Trimming removed 4 bases at V and 3 bases at J, with 10 bases between. Study-wide findings and caveats: Compared with primary, the secondary response was weaker and peaked at day 5, not 15. Among primary-vaccination clones, most reappeared after the booster, at 96% for CD4 and around 91% for CD8.

The chain recombines TRBV7-2 with TRBJ2-7; tentative D call: TRBD2 (5 bases). This material consisted of CD4+ T cells sorted from PBMCs, taken 5 days after the yellow fever booster vaccination. This clonotype was obtained from a man aged 25 to 45 who received the YFV17D yellow fever vaccine. CDR3 coding DNA: TGTGCCAGCAGCTCCGCCCGGGGCTACGAGCAGTACTTC. This codes for CASSSARGYEQYF.